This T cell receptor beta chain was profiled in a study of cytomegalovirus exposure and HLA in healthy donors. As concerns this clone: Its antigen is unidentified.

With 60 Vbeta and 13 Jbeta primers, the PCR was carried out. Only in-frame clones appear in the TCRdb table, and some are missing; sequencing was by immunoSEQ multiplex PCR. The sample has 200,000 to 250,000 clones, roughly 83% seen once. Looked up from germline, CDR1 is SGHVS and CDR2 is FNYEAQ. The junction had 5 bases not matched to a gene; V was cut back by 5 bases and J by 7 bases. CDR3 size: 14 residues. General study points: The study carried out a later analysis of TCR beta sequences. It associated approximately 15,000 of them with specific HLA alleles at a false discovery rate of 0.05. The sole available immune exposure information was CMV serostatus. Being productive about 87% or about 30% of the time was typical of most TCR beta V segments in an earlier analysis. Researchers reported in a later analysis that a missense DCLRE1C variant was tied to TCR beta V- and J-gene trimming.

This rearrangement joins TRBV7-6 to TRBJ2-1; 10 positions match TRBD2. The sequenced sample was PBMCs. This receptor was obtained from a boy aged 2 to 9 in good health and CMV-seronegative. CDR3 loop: CASSLETSGNEQFF. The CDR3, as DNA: TGTGCCAGCAGCCTAGAGACTAGCGGGAATGAGCAGTTCTTC.